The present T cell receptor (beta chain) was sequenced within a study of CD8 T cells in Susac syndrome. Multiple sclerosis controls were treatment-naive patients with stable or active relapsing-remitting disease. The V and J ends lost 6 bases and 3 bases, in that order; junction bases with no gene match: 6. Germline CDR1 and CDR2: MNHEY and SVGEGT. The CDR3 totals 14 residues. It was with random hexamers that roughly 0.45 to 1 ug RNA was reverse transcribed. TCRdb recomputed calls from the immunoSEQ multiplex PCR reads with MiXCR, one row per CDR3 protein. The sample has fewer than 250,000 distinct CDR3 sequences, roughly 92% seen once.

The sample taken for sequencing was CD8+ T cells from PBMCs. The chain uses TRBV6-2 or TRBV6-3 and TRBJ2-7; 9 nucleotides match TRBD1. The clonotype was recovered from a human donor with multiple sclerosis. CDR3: CASSTQGAVYEQYF. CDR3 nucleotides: TGTGCCAGCAGCACACAGGGGGCCGTCTACGAGCAGTACTTC.